The rows below give T cell receptor beta chains drawn from one sample of a study of blood T cell repertoires in COVID-19. The method was immunoSEQ multiplex PCR; TCRdb's version includes in-frame clones alone and lacks a portion of them. The sample shows about 80,000 clones, nearly 90% of them seen only once. Sequencing was done on a sample of peripheral blood. Receptors originate from a woman aged 80 or over with active or convalescent COVID-19. The CDR3 runs from the conserved cysteine through the conserved F or W.

j_gene | v_gene | CDR3aa
TRBJ1-2 | TRBV28 | CASTPGNGYTF
TRBJ2-1 | TRBV6-5 | CASSYGTGSYNEQFF
TRBJ1-1 | TRBV19 | CASSMEPTYTEAFF
TRBJ1-1 | TRBV19 | CASSRTLQGRNTEAFF
TRBJ1-2 | TRBV27 | CASSFGTGNYGYTF
TRBJ2-1 | TRBV5-4 | CASSVHPDRGLTLYNEQFF
TRBJ1-2 | TRBV19 | CASMGQGEGYTF
TRBJ2-7 | TRBV28 | CASSLGQLQYF
TRBJ1-6 | TRBV7-9 | CASRLDSNNSPLHF
TRBJ1-1 | TRBV7-9 | CASSLVGNTEAFF
TRBJ1-3 | TRBV7-6 | CASSLATGAGNTIYF
TRBJ2-7 | TRBV10-3 | CAISESPGGYEQYF
TRBJ1-2 | TRBV27 | CASSRTGTGEGYTF
TRBJ2-2 | TRBV5-4 | CASRVGLAGSTGELFF
TRBJ2-7 | TRBV18 | CASSPDMAGVGEQYF
TRBJ2-5 | TRBV7-9 | CASSLLAGVQLETQYF
TRBJ2-1 | TRBV15 | CATSKGTSGGSYNEQFF
TRBJ1-1 | TRBV19 | CASSILWGDSNTEAFF
TRBJ2-3 | TRBV7-9 | CASSPPGLAGALDTQYF
TRBJ2-5 | TRBV2 | CASGGSRETQYF
TRBJ2-1 | TRBV29-1 | CSGHRVGNEQFF
TRBJ1-6 | TRBV7-2 | CASSLEGRGNSPLHF
TRBJ2-1 | TRBV14 | CASSPLAGTHNEQFF
TRBJ1-6 | TRBV6-6 | CASSKRQWDYNSPLHF
TRBJ1-6 | TRBV6-1 | CASSAPTRPPNSPLHF
TRBJ2-5 | TRBV13 | CASSARTSGNQETQYF
TRBJ2-1 | TRBV29-1 | CSVEFENGYEQFF
TRBJ2-2 | TRBV19 | CASSTGTGKNTGELFF
TRBJ1-1 | TRBV5-1 | CASSIGDRVEAFF
TRBJ2-4 | TRBV3-1/TRBV3-2 | CASSQVGRNIQYF
TRBJ1-2 | TRBV3-1/TRBV3-2 | CASSQDRTGTGGYTF
TRBJ1-1 | TRBV6-2/TRBV6-3 | CASSYPGGKTEAFF
TRBJ1-1 | TRBV15 | CATSLMTVGANTEAFF
TRBJ2-7 | TRBV18 | CASSPPAEAVQYF
TRBJ2-7 | TRBV6-2/TRBV6-3 | CASSYGDKSYEQYF
TRBJ1-1 | TRBV10-3 | CASRRDRDVTEAFF
TRBJ1-1 | TRBV14 | CASSQDIGLEGTEAFF
TRBJ1-5 | TRBV5-5 | CASSGNSNQPQHF
TRBJ2-1 | TRBV28 | CASSFSRGEQFF
TRBJ1-4 | TRBV12-3/TRBV12-4 | CASSWGQGEKLFF
TRBJ2-1 | TRBV2 | CATEREASGEQFF
TRBJ2-5 | TRBV28 | CASRGLAGGRETQYF
TRBJ2-7 | TRBV10-3 | CAIRGTAGGLGEQCF
TRBJ1-6 | TRBV7-2 | CASSPGQQTKNSPLHF
TRBJ1-3 | TRBV11-2 | CASSSGGSSGNTIYF